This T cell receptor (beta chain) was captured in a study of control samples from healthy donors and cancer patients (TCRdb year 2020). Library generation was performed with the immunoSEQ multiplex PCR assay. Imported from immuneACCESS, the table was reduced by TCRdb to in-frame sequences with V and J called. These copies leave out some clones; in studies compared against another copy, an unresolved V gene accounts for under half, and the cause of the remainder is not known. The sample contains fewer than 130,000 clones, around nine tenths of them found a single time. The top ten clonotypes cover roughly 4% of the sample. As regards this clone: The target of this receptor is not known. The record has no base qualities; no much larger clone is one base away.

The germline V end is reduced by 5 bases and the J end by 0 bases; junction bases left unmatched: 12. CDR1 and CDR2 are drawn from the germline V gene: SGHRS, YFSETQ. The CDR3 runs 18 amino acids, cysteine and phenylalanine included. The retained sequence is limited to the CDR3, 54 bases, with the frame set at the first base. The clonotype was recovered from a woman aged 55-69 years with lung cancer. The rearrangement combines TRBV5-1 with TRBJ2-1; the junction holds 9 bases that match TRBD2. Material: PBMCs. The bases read TGCGCCAGCAGGGCTAGCGGGAACCCCAAAGCCTCCTACAATGAGCAGTTCTTC. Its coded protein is CASRASGNPKASYNEQFF. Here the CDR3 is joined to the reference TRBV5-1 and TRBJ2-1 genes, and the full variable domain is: KAGVTQTPRYLIKTRGQQVTLSCSPISGHRSVSWYQQTPGQGLQFLFEYFSETQRNKGNFPGRFSGRQFSNSRSEMNVSTLELGDSALYLCASRASGNPKASYNEQFFGPGTRLTVL.